These 13 T cell receptor beta chains were sequenced from one sample in a study of CD8+ T cells in alopecia areata. Treatment noted: oral pan-JAK inhibitor, 5-10 mg twice daily. RNA extraction and reverse transcription yielded cDNA as sequencing template. Repertoires were generated with immunoSEQ multiplex PCR, while TCRdb's copy carries only in-frame clones and drops some. The table shows 180,000 or so clones, with 40% to 65% occurring only once. The specimen was CD8+ T cells sorted from blood, collected between weeks 51 and 52, from a patient treated with tofacitinib. These receptors all come from a human donor with alopecia areata.

Many counts were recorded for this clone. The rearrangement links TRBV6-6 to TRBJ1-5; D ambiguous. The V end was cut by 5 bases, the J end by 5 bases, with 13 bases between. CDR3 length equals 14 residues. CDR1 and CDR2 from the germline V gene are MNHNY and SVGAGI (reference sequence). CDR3 DNA: TGTGCCAGCAGTCCTCCGGGGTACGATCAGCCCCAGCATTTT. It translates to CASSPPGYDQPQHF.

The chain employs TRBV6-5 and TRBJ1-6; tentative D call: TRBD1 (5 bases). Germline V gene data show CDR1 as MNHEY and CDR2 as SVGAGI. CDR3 size: 12 residues. V was shortened by 6 bases and J by 8 bases, with 8 bases between the two germline ends. CDR3: CASRGTDSPLHF. The CDR3 region has the DNA TGTGCCAGCAGAGGGACCGATTCACCCCTCCACTTT.

This chain uses TRBV7-6 with TRBJ2-1, with a possible D match to TRBD2 (6 bases). Per the germline V gene, CDR1 is SGHVS and CDR2 is FNYEAQ. The CDR3 has 12 amino acids. V lost 4 bases and J lost 10, with 11 bases in between. CDR3 residues: CASSSGGVEQFF. CDR3 in DNA: TGTGCCAGCAGCTCAGGAGGGGTCGAGCAGTTCTTC.

This sequence joins TRBV9 and TRBJ2-1; D is unresolved. The V gene's germline CDR1 is SGDLS and CDR2 YYNGEE. Trimming shortened V by 4 bases and J by 4 bases, and 12 bases separated the two germline ends. The CDR3 extends over 14 amino acids. This CDR3 is CASSLMGNYNEQFF. DNA of the CDR3: TGTGCCAGCAGCTTAATGGGGAATTACAATGAGCAGTTCTTC.

The CDR3 is CASAGNSPLHF. CDR3 nucleotide sequence: TGTGCCTCCGCAGGGAATTCACCCCTCCACTTT. This chain joins TRBV30 and TRBJ1-6; TRBD1 might be the D (5 bases). CDR3 length: 11 residues. The V gene's germline CDR1 is GTSNPN and CDR2 SVGIG (reference sequence). V dropped 7 bases and J dropped 7 bases, with 8 bases sitting between them.

This clone was counted between two and nine times. The chain joins TRBV27 to TRBJ2-2; D is unresolved. The germline gives CDR1 MNHEY, CDR2 SMNVEV (reference sequence). The CDR3 has 12 amino acids. V was clipped by 8 bases and J by 7 bases, with 11 bases between them. The CDR3: CASGPLGGELFF. The CDR3 DNA is TGTGCCAGCGGGCCTTTAGGCGGGGAGCTGTTTTTT.

This chain uses TRBV29-1 with TRBJ1-1; no clear D gene. The germline V gene encodes CDR1 SQVTM and CDR2 ANQGSEA. V was clipped by 7 bases and J by 0 bases, with 12 bases between them. The CDR3 sequence is 13 residues long. CDR3 residues: CSAVVSMNTEAFF. The CDR3 DNA is TGCAGCGCGGTGGTGAGTATGAACACTGAAGCTTTCTTT.

Only a few counts were recorded for this clone. The rearrangement links TRBV9 to TRBJ2-2, with 9 bases that match TRBD1. This CDR3 region has 14 residues. Germline V gene data show CDR1 as SGDLS and CDR2 as YYNGEE. The trim removed 5 bases at V and 5 bases at J, leaving 4 bases unmatched. Here the CDR3 DNA reads TGTGCCAGCAGGGGGACAGGGAGGACCGGGGAGCTGTTTTTT. Amino acids: CASRGTGRTGELFF.

The chain is built from TRBV18 and TRBJ2-5; TRBD1 aligns across 9 bases. This CDR3 spans 15 amino acids. V trimming: 2 bases; J trimming: 5 bases; junction bases outside the gene matches: 6. Germline CDR1 is KGHSH and CDR2 is LQKENI. The CDR3 loop reads CASSPTSDRGETQYF. CDR3 nucleotide sequence: TGTGCCAGCTCACCAACGAGTGACAGGGGGGAGACCCAGTACTTC. The complete variable domain, with remaining parts taken from reference TRBV18 and TRBJ2-5, reads NAGVMQNPRHLVRRRGQEARLRCSPMKGHSHVYWYRQLPEEGLKFMVYLQKENIIDESGMPKERFSAEFPKEGPSILRIQQVVRGDSAAYFCASSPTSDRGETQYFGPGTRLLVL.

This rearrangement joins TRBV7-2 to TRBJ2-2, with D possibly being TRBD2 (5 bases). Looked up from germline, CDR1 is SGHTA and CDR2 is FQGNSA. This CDR3 has 14 residues. Trimming removed 7 bases from V and 4 bases from J, with 13 bases in between. The CDR3 protein is CASTVLRGTGELFF. CDR3 DNA: TGTGCCAGCACCGTCCTACGGGGCACCGGGGAGCTGTTTTTT.

This clone was found a few times. The rearrangement uses TRBV11-2 and TRBJ2-7, with 7 bases fitting TRBD2. Looked up from germline, CDR1 is SGHAT and CDR2 is FQNNGV. V was pared by 1 base and J by 0 bases, with 3 bases of the junction left unmatched. The CDR3 is made up of 15 amino acids. In DNA form, the CDR3 reads TGTGCCAGCAGCTTAGTCGGCGGGGGCTCCTACGAGCAGTACTTC. This codes for CASSLVGGGSYEQYF.

The V and J genes are TRBV7-3 and TRBJ1-1; D gene unclear. CDR3 length: 13 residues. CDR1 is SGHTA, CDR2 FQGTGA, per germline. With 2 bases removed from V and 2 bases from J, the gap between germline ends came to 6 bases. This CDR3 reads CASSLFSNTEAFF. CDR3 coding DNA: TGTGCCAGCAGCTTATTTAGCAACACTGAAGCTTTCTTT.

The J gene is TRBJ1-4, the V gene TRBV14; D is undetermined. Germline values: CDR1 SGHDN, CDR2 FVKESK. V lost 4 bases and J 5 bases, leaving 8 bases between the germline ends. The CDR3 extends over 13 amino acids. CDR3 region: CASSRALNEKLFF. The CDR3 DNA reads TGTGCCAGCAGCCGGGCGCTCAATGAAAAACTGTTTTTT.